A single sample gave rise to the 17 T cell receptor beta chains below, sequenced in a study of shared clonotypes between healthy human individuals. Naive CD8 cells lacked CD45RO and underwent positive selection for CCR7, leaving out terminally differentiated effector memory CD45RA+ cells. The table came from immunoSEQ multiplex PCR; TCRdb's copy has only in-frame clones and leaves some out. The data contain over 2 million clones, 85% to 95% of them singletons. What was sequenced was naive CD8+ T cells sorted from blood. These receptors came from a man between 18 and 29 years old in good health.

Remarks on this clone: The sample contains more than one DNA sequence encoding this CDR3. V gene TRBV28 combines with J gene TRBJ2-5, with 7 bases identical to TRBD1. CDR1 and CDR2 from the germline V gene are MDHEN and SYDVKM. V gave up 5 bases and J gave up 1 base; unmatched junction bases: 4. The length of the CDR3 is 14 residues. The CDR3 DNA is TGTGCCAGCAGTCCCGACAGGGTCCAAGAGACCCAGTACTTC. It is translated as CASSPDRVQETQYF. The variable domain in full, with the rest retrieved from reference TRBV28 and TRBJ2-5, is DVKVTQSSRYLVKRTGEKVFLECVQDMDHENMFWYRQDPGLGLRLIYFSYDVKMKEKGDIPEGYSVSREKKERFSLILESASTNQTSMYLCASSPDRVQETQYFGPGTRLLVL.

Regarding this clone: The sample contains more than one DNA sequence encoding this CDR3. J is TRBJ1-5 and V is TRBV7-9; D perhaps matches TRBD1 (6 bases). V shed 4 bases and J shed 2 bases, with 12 bases lying between them. Germline V gene sequence: CDR1 SEHNR, CDR2 FQNEAQ (reference sequence). This CDR3 is 15 amino acids long. CDR3 coding DNA: TGTGCCAGCAGCTCTACAGGGTCGGGCAATCAGCCCCAGCATTTT. This encodes CASSSTGSGNQPQHF.

V gene TRBV7-9 combines with J gene TRBJ2-1; TRBD2 is a possible D gene (6 bases). The CDR3 extends over 13 amino acids. V lost 11 bases and J lost 4, with 15 bases in between. Germline V gene lookup returns CDR1 SEHNR and CDR2 FQNEAQ (reference sequence). The CDR3 region has the DNA TGTGCCCGAGGAGGGACGGTTTACAATGAGCAGTTCTTC. Translated, it gives CARGGTVYNEQFF.

The CDR3 DNA reads TGCGCCAGCAGCCAAGATTGGGCGGAAAGTTACGAGCAGTACTTC. Its translation is CASSQDWAESYEQYF. The chain recombines TRBV4-3 with TRBJ2-7; D unresolved. V gave up 0 bases and J gave up 4 bases, with 13 bases separating them. Germline V lookup: CDR1 LGHNA, CDR2 YSLEER. The CDR3 consists of 15 residues.

The rearrangement uses TRBV19 and TRBJ2-1; D gene ambiguous. This CDR3 comprises 16 residues. Germline assignment: CDR1 LNHDA and CDR2 SQIVND (reference sequence). With 3 bases removed from V and 2 bases from J, the gap between germline ends came to 14 bases. The CDR3 DNA is TGTGCCAGTAGTATTGGCTCATCATTCCCCTACAATGAGCAGTTCTTC. Its translation: CASSIGSSFPYNEQFF.

The chain joins TRBV27 to TRBJ2-2; D is unclear. Deletions cut 6 bases from V and 6 bases from J, with 17 bases between. Germline CDR1 is MNHEY and CDR2 is SMNVEV (reference sequence). The CDR3 covers 15 residues. The CDR3 coding sequence is TGTGCCAGCAGCTCTATCATCGTCGGTCCCGGGGAGCTGTTTTTT. It is translated as CASSSIIVGPGELFF.

V usage is TRBV5-1 and J usage is TRBJ2-3, with D unclear. The CDR3 runs to 12 residues. CDR1 is SGHRS and CDR2 is YFSETQ in the germline V gene. With 1 base removed from V and 6 bases from J, the gap between germline ends came to 6 bases. This CDR3 reads CASSLSRDTQYF. The CDR3 coding sequence is TGCGCCAGCAGCTTGTCAAGGGATACGCAGTATTTT.

The CDR3 bases are TGCGCCAGCAGCTTGGAGCTTTACTTAAGCAACGAGCAGTACTTC. It codes for CASSLELYLSNEQYF. The chain couples TRBV5-1 to TRBJ2-7, with D unclear. CDR1 is SGHRS and CDR2 is YFSETQ in the germline V gene. The ends were cut back, 0 bases at V and 5 bases at J, with 15 bases in the middle. The CDR3 spans 15 residues.

The chain recombines TRBV6-5 with TRBJ1-1; D remains unclear. Germline values: CDR1 MNHEY, CDR2 SVGAGI. V gave up 0 bases and J gave up 3 bases, with 8 bases separating them. The CDR3 extends over 14 amino acids. CDR3 residues: CASSYSLRDTEAFF. CDR3 nucleotide sequence: TGTGCCAGCAGTTACTCACTGAGGGACACTGAAGCTTTCTTT.

The chain links TRBV2 to TRBJ1-6; D call uncertain. The length of the CDR3 is 15 residues. Germline assignment: CDR1 SNHLY and CDR2 FYNNEI. The V and J ends lost 3 bases and 9 bases respectively, with 15 bases between them. CDR3 region: CASSDPPTGSSPLHF. The CDR3 DNA sequence: TGTGCCAGCAGTGACCCCCCCACGGGTAGTTCACCCCTCCACTTT.

The chain joins TRBV10-3 to TRBJ2-7; 10 bases are a match to TRBD1. The germline V gene encodes CDR1 ENHRY and CDR2 SYGVKD. This CDR3 region has 15 residues. V lost 0 bases, J lost 7 bases, and 6 bases stayed unmatched. The CDR3 loop reads CAISESRTGGREQYF. CDR3 DNA sequence: TGTGCCATCAGTGAGTCGCGGACAGGGGGAAGAGAGCAGTACTTC.

The chain is built from TRBV27 and TRBJ2-7; 9 bases are a match to TRBD1. This CDR3 spans 15 amino acids. V lost 2 bases and J lost 5; bases outside the gene matches: 7. Germline V lookup: CDR1 MNHEY, CDR2 SMNVEV (reference sequence). The CDR3 sequence is CASSLGGQGAHEQYF. CDR3 coding DNA: TGTGCCAGCAGTTTAGGGGGACAGGGTGCCCACGAGCAGTACTTC.

The table lists this clone with a count of one. This chain links TRBV10-2 with TRBJ2-3; 11 nucleotides match TRBD2. The V segment lost 7 bases and the J segment 4 bases; nucleotides outside the gene matches: 7. Germline CDR1 and CDR2: WSHSY and SAAADI. The CDR3 consists of 15 residues. In nucleotides, the CDR3 is TGCGCCAGCACTGAATTAGCGGGGGGGCCAGATACGCAGTATTTT. Protein product: CASTELAGGPDTQYF.

This clone was detected only once. The CDR3 DNA sequence: TGTGCCAGTAGTCAAACCCCGACACCCTCCTACGAGCAGTACTTC. Encoded protein: CASSQTPTPSYEQYF. The chain carries TRBV19 and TRBJ2-7; D call uncertain. The CDR3 has 15 amino acids. In germline, CDR1 is LNHDA, CDR2 SQIVND (reference sequence). Trimming cost V 5 bases and J 0 bases, with 14 bases left between them.

This sequence joins TRBV27 and TRBJ2-7; D possibly uses TRBD1 or TRBD2 (6 bases each). V was shortened by 5 bases and J by 2 bases, with 19 bases between the two germline ends. Germline CDR1 and CDR2: MNHEY and SMNVEV (reference sequence). This CDR3 spans 16 amino acids. The CDR3 DNA reads TGTGCCAGCAGTCCCTCCGGGGGCGAAGTTCCCTACGAGCAGTACTTC. Amino acids: CASSPSGGEVPYEQYF.

This clone was recorded only once. The V and J genes are TRBV9 and TRBJ2-5, with a tentative D call TRBD2 (5 bases). The V and J ends lost 3 bases and 4 bases respectively, with 13 bases between them. This CDR3 is 14 amino acids long. CDR1 and CDR2 from the germline V gene are SGDLS and YYNGEE. The CDR3 DNA reads TGTGCCAGCAGCGGCCGGGGAACACCAGAGACCCAGTACTTC. This codes for CASSGRGTPETQYF.

The sample holds one count of this clone. The rearrangement joins TRBV4-3 to TRBJ1-1; D is undetermined. The CDR3 length is 14 residues. Per germline, CDR1 LGHNA and CDR2 YSLEER. V gave up 0 bases and J gave up 3 bases, with 8 bases separating them. This chain's CDR3 is CASSQDKGYTEAFF. The CDR3 DNA follows: TGCGCCAGCAGCCAAGACAAAGGATACACTGAAGCTTTCTTT.